Listed below are T cell receptor beta chains from one sample, sequenced in a study of identical twins. TCRdb analysed the 5' RACE reads with MiXCR anew, one entry per CDR3 protein. This table has about 660,000 distinct CDR3 sequences, about 9.4% appearing once. These records were also assigned to another study, of yellow fever vaccine responses in identical twins.

The sample taken for sequencing was PBMCs. These receptors came from a woman aged 18-29 years in good health. The CDR3 runs from the conserved cysteine through the conserved F or W. A D gene is named only where the DNA matches it firmly. Size values are once, few and many counts, or a class for expanded clones, and some rows have none.

clone_size j_call d_call v_call cdr3_nt cdr3_aa
few TRBJ1-1 NA TRBV18 TGTGCCAGCTCACCACCAATCCGGGGAGGCACTGAAGCTTTCTTT CASSPPIRGGTEAFF
NA TRBJ2-2 TRBD2 TRBV6-8 TGTGCCAGCAGTTACGTCTCGGCGGGAGAGTCGACGGAGCTGTTTTTT CASSYVSAGESTELFF
NA TRBJ2-1 TRBD2 TRBV28 TGTGCCAGCAGTCCCCAAGTGGCGCGGGAGGGCCCTCACAATGAGCAGTTCTTC CASSPQVAREGPHNEQFF
NA TRBJ1-2 TRBD1 TRBV5-5 TGTGCCAGCAGCTTGGTTGGACAGGGGAACGTTGGCTACACCTTC CASSLVGQGNVGYTF
few TRBJ2-1 NA TRBV25-1 TGTGCCAGCAGTGAAGCAGGGCGGCTTTCCTACAATGAGCAGTTCTTC CASSEAGRLSYNEQFF
NA TRBJ2-7 TRBD1 TRBV10-3 TGTGCCATCAGTGACCTTGACAGGGAACTGCCCTACGAGCAGTACTTC CAISDLDRELPYEQYF
NA TRBJ2-7 NA TRBV20-1 TGCAGTGCCCACCTACGCTACGAGCAGTACTTC CSAHLRYEQYF
few TRBJ2-5 NA TRBV11-2 TGTGCCAGCAGCTCCCAAACGGGCCCCAGGGAGACCCAGTACTTC CASSSQTGPRETQYF
NA TRBJ1-6 NA TRBV27 TGTGCCAGCAGTTTATTTTGGGGTTATAATTCACCCCTCCACTTT CASSLFWGYNSPLHF
few TRBJ2-3 NA TRBV5-1 TGCGCCAGCAGCTTATCCAGGAGCCAAAGGGATACGCAGTATTTT CASSLSRSQRDTQYF
many TRBJ2-1 NA TRBV7-2 TGTGCCAGCAGCCCACTAGTTCACTCCTACAATGAGCAGTTCTTC CASSPLVHSYNEQFF
NA TRBJ2-5 NA TRBV18 TGTGCCAGCTCACCCTCCGCACAAGAGACCCAGTACTTC CASSPSAQETQYF
few TRBJ2-7 NA TRBV19 TGTGCCAGTAGTACGCCGGGACATATCTACGAGCAGTACTTC CASSTPGHIYEQYF
NA TRBJ2-1 TRBD2 TRBV10-2 TGCGCCAGCCCGACTAGCTCAGACGATGAGCAGTTCTTC CASPTSSDDEQFF
NA TRBJ1-6 NA TRBV9 TGTGCCAGCAGCGTAGGGCAACAGGGAGCTAAGCATTCACCCCTCCACTTT CASSVGQQGAKHSPLHF
few TRBJ2-1 NA TRBV5-1 TGCGCCAGCAGCCCGCTCCTTATATACAATGAGCAGTTCTTC CASSPLLIYNEQFF
few TRBJ2-1 NA TRBV7-3 TGTGCCAGCAGCTTAATGAAGGGTTCGGAGCAGTTCTTC CASSLMKGSEQFF
few TRBJ2-3 NA TRBV10-3 TGTGCCATCAGTGAGTCGGTCGGGGGTTCAGATACGCAGTATTTT CAISESVGGSDTQYF
few TRBJ2-7 NA TRBV6-2/TRBV6-3 TGTGCCAGCAGCCCACCGTTGGGGGGAACCTACGAGCAGTACTTC CASSPPLGGTYEQYF
few TRBJ2-5 NA TRBV15 TGTGCCACCAGCAGAAAGGGCCGAGAGACCCAGTACTTC CATSRKGRETQYF
NA TRBJ1-5 NA TRBV20-1 TGCAGTGCTAGGATATCAGGGGAGAATCAGCCCCAGCATTTT CSARISGENQPQHF
NA TRBJ2-6 NA TRBV29-1 TGCAGCGTCAGGGGTGCGGGGGCCAACGTCCTGACTTTC CSVRGAGANVLTF
NA TRBJ2-1 TRBD2 TRBV5-1 TGCGCCAGCAGCTTCGGACTAGCGGGAGTAAGTGAGCAGTTCTTC CASSFGLAGVSEQFF
NA TRBJ1-4 TRBD1 TRBV30 TGTGCCTGGAGTCGGGACAGAAATGAAAAACTGTTTTTT CAWSRDRNEKLFF
few TRBJ2-1 TRBD1 TRBV25-1 TGTGCCAGCATCGAGGGGGCGCTTGGGGATGAGCAGTTCTTC CASIEGALGDEQFF
few TRBJ1-1 NA TRBV7-9 TGTGCCAGCACCAACATTATGAACACTGAAGCTTTCTTT CASTNIMNTEAFF
few TRBJ2-2 TRBD1 TRBV11-2 TGTGCCAGCAGCTTACGGACAGGGGGAGCCGGGGAGCTGTTTTTT CASSLRTGGAGELFF
many TRBJ2-1 TRBD2 TRBV6-2/TRBV6-3 TGTGCCAGCAGTTCGGGGGGGAGTGAGCAGTTCTTC CASSSGGSEQFF
many TRBJ2-7 TRBD2 TRBV10-3 TGTGCCATCAGGGACGAGGGACTATCCGCCGAGCAGTACTTC CAIRDEGLSAEQYF
NA TRBJ2-7 TRBD2 TRBV27 TGTGCCAGCAGTCTGACTAGCGGGGTCTACGAGCAGTACTTC CASSLTSGVYEQYF
many TRBJ2-1 NA TRBV2 TGTGCCAGCAGTGCCCCTAGGTACCAGTATGAGCAGTTCTTC CASSAPRYQYEQFF
many TRBJ2-1 NA TRBV12-3/TRBV12-4 TGTGCCAGCAGTTTATCTCCGGGTTACAATGAGCAGTTCTTC CASSLSPGYNEQFF
few TRBJ2-2 TRBD1 TRBV5-5 TGTGCCAGCAGCAGCCTACAGGGGCTAAGCACCGGGGAGCTGTTTTTT CASSSLQGLSTGELFF